These 18 T cell receptor beta chains originate from one sample sequenced in a study of a mutant IDH1 vaccine in newly diagnosed glioma. Profiled with immunoSEQ multiplex PCR; TCRdb holds only in-frame clones, not every one. The sample lists about 70,000 clones, around four fifths occurring once. Time point given: baseline, week 1 (first vaccination visit). Regarding treatment: pre-vaccination baseline after standard-of-care therapy. This specimen consisted of peripheral blood mononuclear cells (PBMCs), obtained from a glioma patient treated with radiotherapy, temozolomide or both. Every receptor here comes from a woman aged 18-30 years with glioma. Some clones in this sample may be carry-over from other donors' samples.

The genes are TRBV29-1 and TRBJ2-3; the D is unclear. Trimming stripped 3 bases from V and 3 bases from J, with 7 bases between. The V gene's germline CDR1 is SQVTM and CDR2 ANQGSEA. This CDR3 spans 12 amino acids. The CDR3 DNA follows: TGCAGCGTTGAGGGTCGTACAGATACGCAGTATTTT. This encodes CSVEGRTDTQYF.

The rearrangement joins TRBV6-1 to TRBJ2-7; 9 nucleotides line up with TRBD1. CDR1 and CDR2 (germline): MNHNS, SASEGT. With V trimmed by 10 bases and J by 1 base, 5 bases remained unmatched. The CDR3 loop spans 13 amino acids. The CDR3 bases are TGTGCCACCCAGACAGGGGGGTCCTACGAGCAGTACTTC. Translation: CATQTGGSYEQYF.

The CDR3 loop is CASRSPFNSPLHF. The CDR3 nucleotides read TGTGCCAGCCGCTCCCCGTTTAATTCACCCCTCCACTTT. J is TRBJ1-6 and V is TRBV25-1; no reliable D call. Germline V gene sequence: CDR1 MGHDK, CDR2 SYGVNS. Trimming cost V 8 bases and J 6 bases, with 11 bases left between them. There are 13 residues in the CDR3.

The chain employs TRBV2 and TRBJ1-3, with D unclear. The CDR3 runs to 15 residues. Trimming left V 6 bases short and J 1 base short, with 13 bases between. CDR1 and CDR2 (germline): SNHLY, FYNNEI. The CDR3 region is CASRADGTSGNTIYF. The CDR3, as DNA: TGTGCCAGCAGGGCTGACGGTACTTCTGGAAACACCATATATTTT. Drawing the rest from reference TRBV2 and TRBJ1-3, the complete variable domain is EPEVTQTPSHQVTQMGQEVILRCVPISNHLYFYWYRQILGQKVEFLVSFYNNEISEKSEIFDDQFSVERPDGSNFTLKIRSTKLEDSAMYFCASRADGTSGNTIYFGEGSWLTVV.

This clone appeared a single time. CDR3 sequence reads: CASSVVPGLARNNEQFF. The CDR3 DNA sequence: TGTGCCAGCAGCGTAGTTCCAGGACTAGCGCGAAACAATGAGCAGTTCTTC. This chain uses TRBV9 with TRBJ2-1; 9 nucleotides line up with TRBD2. The J segment lost 5 bases and the V segment lost 0 bases, leaving 9 bases of the junction unmatched. CDR3 size: 17 residues. The germline V gene has CDR1 SGDLS and CDR2 YYNGEE.

V gene TRBV6-4 combines with J gene TRBJ2-1, with 7 bases identical to TRBD2. The CDR3 runs to 11 residues. V shed 6 bases, J shed 7 bases, and the junction held 0 bases outside the gene matches. CDR1 and CDR2 from the germline V gene are MRHNA and SNTAGT. The CDR3 reads CASSGGNEQFF. The CDR3 region has the DNA TGTGCCAGCAGCGGGGGGAATGAGCAGTTCTTC.

The chain couples TRBV30 to TRBJ2-7; D tentatively reads TRBD1 or TRBD2 (6 bases each). The CDR3 spans 12 residues. The germline gives CDR1 GTSNPN, CDR2 SVGIG (reference sequence). With 5 bases removed from V and 2 bases from J, the gap between germline ends came to 10 bases. The CDR3 spells CAWEGGPYEQYF. CDR3 sequence (DNA): TGTGCCTGGGAAGGGGGGCCCTACGAGCAGTACTTC.

The chain recombines TRBV4-1 with TRBJ2-7; TRBD2 aligns across 8 bases. The CDR3 consists of 14 residues. Per germline, CDR1 MGHRA and CDR2 YSYEKL. The J segment lost 3 bases and the V segment lost 4 bases, leaving 5 bases of the junction unmatched. The CDR3 loop is CASSLLAAGYEQYF. CDR3 nucleotides: TGCGCCAGCAGCCTACTAGCGGCCGGCTACGAGCAGTACTTC.

The chain combines TRBV29-1 with TRBJ2-1; TRBD2 aligns across 8 bases. CDR1 is SQVTM and CDR2 is ANQGSEA in the germline V gene. The CDR3 spans 16 residues. V lost 8 bases and J lost 0; bases outside the gene matches: 12. This chain's CDR3 is CSPAGQRESSYNEQFF. The CDR3 DNA reads TGCAGCCCGGCGGGCCAGCGGGAGAGCTCCTACAATGAGCAGTTCTTC.

This chain uses TRBV2 with TRBJ2-2; no firm D call. The CDR3 sequence is 12 residues long. Germline values: CDR1 SNHLY, CDR2 FYNNEI. V was pared by 5 bases and J by 5 bases, with 6 bases between. As DNA, the CDR3 is TGTGCCAGCAGTCCCGTGACCGGGGAGCTGTTTTTT. Protein sequence: CASSPVTGELFF.

The CDR3 protein is CASSLNQPSLYNEQFF. The DNA of the CDR3 is TGTGCCAGCAGTTTAAACCAGCCCTCCCTCTACAATGAGCAGTTCTTC. This chain joins TRBV27 and TRBJ2-1; D is undetermined. V shed 2 bases and J shed 3 bases, with 14 bases lying between them. Per germline, CDR1 MNHEY and CDR2 SMNVEV (reference sequence). CDR3 length: 16 amino acids.

The chain recombines TRBV20-1 with TRBJ2-5, with D unclear. Trimming shortened V by 5 bases and J by 5 bases, and 9 bases separated the two germline ends. CDR3 length: 11 residues. CDR1 is DFQATT, CDR2 SNEGSKA, per germline (reference sequence). In DNA form, the CDR3 reads TGCAGTGCTTCGTTCGAGGAGACCCAGTACTTC. This codes for CSASFEETQYF.

This clone was counted a single time. CDR3: CASSYSSVYEQYF. The CDR3 bases are TGTGCCAGCAGTTACTCGTCAGTCTACGAGCAGTACTTC. The chain joins TRBV6-5 to TRBJ2-7; D is undetermined. Germline CDR1 reads MNHEY; CDR2 reads SVGAGI. This CDR3 spans 13 amino acids. The ends were cut back, 0 bases at V and 3 bases at J, with 6 bases in the middle.

This clone showed up just once. This chain uses TRBV6-1 with TRBJ2-3, with 8 bases fitting TRBD2. Germline trimming cut 10 bases from V and 5 bases from J; bases unmatched to any gene: 8. The CDR3 contains 13 residues. The germline V gene encodes CDR1 MNHNS and CDR2 SASEGT. The CDR3 reads CATLREGLDTQYF. CDR3 DNA: TGTGCCACTCTTCGGGAGGGGTTAGATACGCAGTATTTT.

The gene calls are TRBV6-6 and TRBJ1-2; maybe TRBD1 (5 bases). The V and J ends lost 8 bases and 7 bases respectively, with 14 bases between them. The CDR3 covers 12 residues. Germline CDR1 reads MNHNY; CDR2 reads SVGAGI (reference sequence). The CDR3 loop reads CASRLDTGGYTF. CDR3 bases: TGTGCCAGCCGATTGGACACCGGTGGCTACACCTTC.

This clone has more than one count but fewer than ten. Other nucleotide sequences in the sample specify the same CDR3. CDR3 nucleotide sequence: TGTGCCAGTAGAGCTGGGACAGGCCGAAATCAGCCCCAGCATTTT. Its translation: CASRAGTGRNQPQHF. The chain combines TRBV19 with TRBJ1-5, with 8 bases that match TRBD1. Germline V CDR1 and CDR2: LNHDA, SQIVND (reference sequence). The ends lost 6 bases at V and 4 bases at J; junction bases unmatched: 8. This CDR3 contains 15 residues.

The rearrangement uses TRBV6-5 and TRBJ2-6; D is uncertain. Germline CDR1 is MNHEY and CDR2 is SVGAGI. Deletions cut 6 bases from V and 2 bases from J, with 5 bases between. The CDR3 contains 13 residues. CDR3 DNA sequence: TGTGCCAGCAGGGCCCCTGGGGCCAACGTCCTGACTTTC. Its protein is CASRAPGANVLTF.

Turning to this clone: Within the sample, other DNA sequences also encode this same CDR3. The chain uses TRBV4-1 and TRBJ2-1; D gene unclear. Germline V lookup: CDR1 MGHRA, CDR2 YSYEKL. V was cut by 0 bases and J by 8 bases, with 8 bases left in between. This CDR3 has 13 residues. The CDR3 protein is CASSQDLGYEQFF. CDR3 sequence (DNA): TGCGCCAGCAGCCAAGATCTAGGGTATGAGCAGTTCTTC.